This T cell receptor (beta chain) was identified in a study of cytomegalovirus exposure and HLA in healthy donors. Only in-frame clones appear in the TCRdb table, and some are missing; sequencing was by immunoSEQ multiplex PCR. This sample has around 180,000 clones, with roughly 82% found just once. The length of the CDR3 is 14 residues. The V gene's germline CDR1 is SGHAT and CDR2 FQNNGV. Trimming removed 2 bases at V and 6 bases at J, with 11 bases between. The receptor was isolated from a woman aged 18-29 years in good health and CMV-seronegative. This rearrangement joins TRBV11-2 to TRBJ2-1, with a weak D call TRBD2 (6 bases). Sequencing was carried out using PBMCs. The CDR3 DNA reads TGTGCCAGCAGCTTACTCGGGAGTCGCAATGAGCAGTTCTTC. Protein sequence: CASSLLGSRNEQFF.